A selection of T cell receptor beta chains follows, all from one sample in a study of T cell repertoires in cytomegalovirus infection. These receptors are not linked to any known antigen. TCRdb fed the reads into MiXCR, producing one record per CDR3 protein. This table has a few hundred thousand distinct CDR3 sequences, approximately 40% appearing once. This sample comprised cultured PBMCs, obtained from culture after CMV antigen stimulation. These TCRs come from a human donor in good health (CMV status not recorded). Some clones in this sample may be carry-over from other donors' samples. Each CDR3 is given with its conserved first and last residue. The D gene is left open where the match is weak. Part of the rows lack a size; the others show once, few, many or a class for expanded clones.

abundance: .
v_gene: TRBV7-9
j_gene: TRBJ2-7
d_gene: .
CDR3aa: CASSSGQYPYEQYF
CDR3nt: TGTGCCAGCAGTTCAGGACAGTATCCCTACGAGCAGTACTTC

abundance: .
v_gene: TRBV7-4
j_gene: TRBJ2-7
d_gene: TRBD2
CDR3aa: CASPGLLGGEQLYEQYF
CDR3nt: TGTGCCAGCCCAGGGCTGTTGGGGGGGGAGCAATTGTACGAGCAGTACTTC

abundance: .
v_gene: TRBV7-9
j_gene: TRBJ2-3
d_gene: TRBD2
CDR3aa: CASSLRGGSFWDTQYF
CDR3nt: TGTGCCAGCAGCTTACGCGGCGGGAGCTTTTGGGATACGCAGTATTTT

abundance: .
v_gene: TRBV19
j_gene: TRBJ1-1
d_gene: TRBD1
CDR3aa: CASHRGATEAFF
CDR3nt: TGTGCCAGCCACAGGGGTGCCACTGAAGCTTTCTTT

abundance: .
v_gene: TRBV7-7
j_gene: TRBJ2-5
d_gene: .
CDR3aa: CASSPTWGQETQYF
CDR3nt: TGTGCCAGCAGCCCCACCTGGGGGCAAGAGACCCAGTACTTC

abundance: .
v_gene: TRBV30
j_gene: TRBJ1-3
d_gene: .
CDR3aa: CAWSGSLNPGNTIYF
CDR3nt: TGTGCCTGGAGTGGAAGCTTAAATCCTGGAAACACCATATATTTT

abundance: few
v_gene: TRBV12-3/TRBV12-4
j_gene: TRBJ2-1
d_gene: .
CDR3aa: CASSSLSYADEQFF
CDR3nt: TGTGCCAGCAGTTCCTTGAGTTACGCCGATGAGCAGTTCTTC

abundance: .
v_gene: TRBV20-1
j_gene: TRBJ1-3
d_gene: TRBD1
CDR3aa: CSTPRTGTDTIYF
CDR3nt: TGCAGTACCCCACGGACAGGGACGGACACCATATATTTT

abundance: .
v_gene: TRBV20-1
j_gene: TRBJ2-7
d_gene: .
CDR3aa: CSARASYEQYF
CDR3nt: TGCAGTGCTAGAGCTTCCTACGAGCAGTACTTC

abundance: .
v_gene: TRBV20-1
j_gene: TRBJ2-5
d_gene: .
CDR3aa: CSANLVQETQYF
CDR3nt: TGCAGTGCTAATCTGGTCCAAGAGACCCAGTACTTC

abundance: few
v_gene: TRBV12-3/TRBV12-4
j_gene: TRBJ2-3
d_gene: .
CDR3aa: CASTPPGADTQYF
CDR3nt: TGTGCCAGCACCCCCCCGGGGGCAGATACGCAGTATTTT

abundance: .
v_gene: TRBV19
j_gene: TRBJ2-7
d_gene: .
CDR3aa: CASSIAYRRGSSYEQYF
CDR3nt: TGTGCCAGTAGTATAGCCTACAGGCGAGGGAGCTCCTACGAGCAGTACTTC

abundance: .
v_gene: TRBV6-8
j_gene: TRBJ1-4
d_gene: TRBD1
CDR3aa: CASGGQPTEKLFF
CDR3nt: TGTGCCAGCGGGGGACAGCCCACTGAAAAACTGTTTTTT

abundance: few
v_gene: TRBV27
j_gene: TRBJ1-6
d_gene: .
CDR3aa: CASSLSGVWNSPLHF
CDR3nt: TGTGCCAGCAGTTTATCGGGGGTTTGGAATTCACCCCTCCACTTT

abundance: few
v_gene: TRBV18
j_gene: TRBJ2-3
d_gene: .
CDR3aa: CASSPGSGDTQYF
CDR3nt: TGTGCCAGCTCACCGGGCAGCGGAGATACGCAGTATTTT

abundance: .
v_gene: TRBV11-2
j_gene: TRBJ2-1
d_gene: TRBD2
CDR3aa: CASSGGGLRGEQFF
CDR3nt: TGTGCCAGCAGCGGGGGGGGACTGCGGGGCGAGCAGTTCTTC

abundance: few
v_gene: TRBV28
j_gene: TRBJ2-5
d_gene: .
CDR3aa: CASSLFWSEDVGQETQYF
CDR3nt: TGTGCCAGCAGTTTATTCTGGAGCGAGGACGTTGGGCAAGAGACCCAGTACTTC

abundance: few
v_gene: TRBV5-8
j_gene: TRBJ2-3
d_gene: .
CDR3aa: CASSLVGYSTDTQYF
CDR3nt: TGTGCCAGCAGCTTGGTGGGATATAGCACAGATACGCAGTATTTT

abundance: few
v_gene: TRBV7-8
j_gene: TRBJ2-3
d_gene: TRBD2
CDR3aa: CASSLELAGTADTQYF
CDR3nt: TGTGCCAGCAGCTTAGAGCTAGCGGGAACGGCAGATACGCAGTATTTT

abundance: few
v_gene: TRBV12-3/TRBV12-4
j_gene: TRBJ2-3
d_gene: TRBD2
CDR3aa: CASTPPGTRADTQYF
CDR3nt: TGTGCCAGCACCCCACCCGGGACTAGGGCAGATACGCAGTATTTT

abundance: .
v_gene: TRBV29-1
j_gene: TRBJ2-1
d_gene: TRBD2
CDR3aa: CSGYSGSARYNEQFF
CDR3nt: TGCAGCGGGTATAGCGGGAGCGCCAGATACAATGAGCAGTTCTTC

abundance: .
v_gene: TRBV19
j_gene: TRBJ2-2
d_gene: .
CDR3aa: CASSIITGELFF
CDR3nt: TGTGCCAGTAGTATAATTACCGGGGAGCTGTTTTTT

abundance: .
v_gene: TRBV6-2/TRBV6-3
j_gene: TRBJ2-3
d_gene: .
CDR3aa: CASSYRGTTDTQYF
CDR3nt: TGTGCCAGCAGTTATCGAGGGACCACAGATACGCAGTATTTT

abundance: few
v_gene: TRBV7-2
j_gene: TRBJ1-5
d_gene: .
CDR3aa: CASSLVGGPYSNQPQHF
CDR3nt: TGTGCCAGCAGCTTAGTAGGCGGGCCATATAGCAATCAGCCCCAGCATTTT

abundance: few
v_gene: TRBV2
j_gene: TRBJ1-2
d_gene: .
CDR3aa: CASSESSVGSQGYTF
CDR3nt: TGTGCCAGCAGTGAGTCCTCTGTGGGATCGCAAGGCTACACCTTC

abundance: .
v_gene: TRBV6-5
j_gene: TRBJ2-3
d_gene: TRBD2
CDR3aa: CASSRTSGRSTDTQYF
CDR3nt: TGTGCCAGCAGTCGGACTAGCGGGAGGAGCACAGATACGCAGTATTTT

abundance: few
v_gene: TRBV10-2
j_gene: TRBJ1-1
d_gene: TRBD1
CDR3aa: CASSESTGENTEAFF
CDR3nt: TGCGCCAGCAGTGAGTCGACAGGGGAAAACACTGAAGCTTTCTTT

abundance: few
v_gene: TRBV4-3
j_gene: TRBJ2-3
d_gene: .
CDR3aa: CASSQTLRRVSTDTQYF
CDR3nt: TGCGCCAGCAGCCAGACTCTAAGGCGGGTCAGCACAGATACGCAGTATTTT

abundance: .
v_gene: TRBV7-8
j_gene: TRBJ1-5
d_gene: TRBD1
CDR3aa: CASSITQGVRNQPQHF
CDR3nt: TGTGCCAGCAGCATAACACAGGGGGTACGCAATCAGCCCCAGCATTTT

abundance: once
v_gene: TRBV7-6
j_gene: TRBJ2-7
d_gene: .
CDR3aa: CASSPGQQQYF
CDR3nt: TGTGCCAGCAGCCCGGGCCAACAGCAGTACTTC

abundance: .
v_gene: TRBV19
j_gene: TRBJ1-5
d_gene: .
CDR3aa: CASSIDWRLSNQPQHF
CDR3nt: TGTGCCAGTAGTATAGATTGGAGGTTATCCAATCAGCCCCAGCATTTT

abundance: .
v_gene: TRBV7-2
j_gene: TRBJ2-5
d_gene: .
CDR3aa: CASSFGGAFETQYF
CDR3nt: TGTGCCAGCAGCTTTGGGGGGGCCTTCGAGACCCAGTACTTC

abundance: few
v_gene: TRBV12-3/TRBV12-4
j_gene: TRBJ2-1
d_gene: .
CDR3aa: CASSPEGAYNEQFF
CDR3nt: TGTGCCAGCAGCCCGGAGGGGGCGTACAATGAGCAGTTCTTC

abundance: few
v_gene: TRBV11-3
j_gene: TRBJ1-2
d_gene: .
CDR3aa: CASSGTGSENYGYTF
CDR3nt: TGTGCCAGCAGCGGGACGGGCAGTGAAAACTATGGCTACACCTTC

abundance: few
v_gene: TRBV28
j_gene: TRBJ1-2
d_gene: TRBD1
CDR3aa: CASSPPAGGVNYGYTF
CDR3nt: TGTGCCAGCAGCCCCCCGGCAGGGGGGGTAAACTATGGCTACACCTTC

abundance: .
v_gene: TRBV2
j_gene: TRBJ1-4
d_gene: .
CDR3aa: CASSDDAGKLFF
CDR3nt: TGTGCCAGCAGTGATGATGCAGGGAAACTGTTTTTT

abundance: few
v_gene: TRBV20-1
j_gene: TRBJ1-5
d_gene: TRBD1
CDR3aa: CSARRTGQLTQPQHF
CDR3nt: TGCAGTGCTAGGCGGACGGGACAGCTCACTCAGCCCCAGCATTTT

abundance: .
v_gene: TRBV7-8
j_gene: TRBJ2-7
d_gene: .
CDR3aa: CASSPGASPLSYEQYF
CDR3nt: TGTGCCAGCAGCCCGGGGGCTAGCCCTCTTTCCTACGAGCAGTACTTC

abundance: few
v_gene: TRBV5-4
j_gene: TRBJ2-1
d_gene: .
CDR3aa: CASSSIGERNEQFF
CDR3nt: TGTGCCAGCAGCTCCATTGGGGAGAGGAATGAGCAGTTCTTC

abundance: few
v_gene: TRBV14
j_gene: TRBJ1-2
d_gene: .
CDR3aa: CASSYRWGGDYGYTF
CDR3nt: TGTGCCAGCAGCTACCGGTGGGGAGGTGACTATGGCTACACCTTC

abundance: few
v_gene: TRBV20-1
j_gene: TRBJ2-7
d_gene: .
CDR3aa: CSANSLSAGTYEQYF
CDR3nt: TGCAGTGCCAATTCGCTCTCGGCGGGAACCTACGAGCAGTACTTC

abundance: few
v_gene: TRBV12-3/TRBV12-4
j_gene: TRBJ1-2
d_gene: TRBD1
CDR3aa: CASSRTGGDGYTF
CDR3nt: TGTGCCAGCAGTCGGACAGGGGGCGATGGCTACACCTTC

abundance: .
v_gene: TRBV3-1
j_gene: TRBJ1-2
d_gene: .
CDR3aa: CASSQVYREDGYTF
CDR3nt: TGTGCCAGCAGCCAAGTCTACAGGGAGGATGGCTACACCTTC

abundance: .
v_gene: TRBV4-1
j_gene: TRBJ2-4
d_gene: TRBD2
CDR3aa: CASSQGLAGGEAKNIQYF
CDR3nt: TGCGCCAGCAGCCAAGGGCTAGCGGGAGGCGAAGCCAAAAACATTCAGTACTTC

abundance: few
v_gene: TRBV7-2
j_gene: TRBJ2-2
d_gene: .
CDR3aa: CASSPDGELFF
CDR3nt: TGTGCCAGCAGCCCGGACGGGGAGCTGTTTTTT

abundance: .
v_gene: TRBV7-2
j_gene: TRBJ2-5
d_gene: .
CDR3aa: CASSLWAQRGQETQYF
CDR3nt: TGTGCCAGCAGCTTATGGGCTCAACGGGGGCAAGAGACCCAGTACTTC

abundance: .
v_gene: TRBV18
j_gene: TRBJ1-2
d_gene: TRBD1
CDR3aa: CASSPPINRGYGYTF
CDR3nt: TGTGCCAGCTCACCACCGATTAACAGGGGCTATGGCTACACCTTC

abundance: .
v_gene: TRBV5-1
j_gene: TRBJ1-6
d_gene: TRBD1
CDR3aa: CASSLGQGSYNSPLHF
CDR3nt: TGCGCCAGCAGCTTAGGACAGGGCTCCTATAATTCACCCCTCCACTTT

abundance: .
v_gene: TRBV20-1
j_gene: TRBJ2-1
d_gene: TRBD2
CDR3aa: CSVQDSGRELNEQFF
CDR3nt: TGCAGTGTACAAGATAGCGGGAGGGAATTAAATGAGCAGTTCTTC

abundance: .
v_gene: TRBV12-3/TRBV12-4
j_gene: TRBJ1-6
d_gene: .
CDR3aa: CASSTLTGVSPLHF
CDR3nt: TGTGCCAGCAGCACACTTACCGGGGTCTCACCCCTCCACTTT

abundance: .
v_gene: TRBV19
j_gene: TRBJ2-1
d_gene: TRBD2
CDR3aa: CASSLGRGGNEQFF
CDR3nt: TGTGCCAGTAGTCTCGGGAGGGGGGGTAATGAGCAGTTCTTC

abundance: .
v_gene: TRBV27
j_gene: TRBJ2-7
d_gene: TRBD2
CDR3aa: CASTLLAGGMNEQYF
CDR3nt: TGTGCCAGCACCCTGCTAGCGGGAGGTATGAACGAGCAGTACTTC

abundance: many
v_gene: TRBV28
j_gene: TRBJ1-4
d_gene: TRBD1
CDR3aa: CASSPTGQGDEKLFF
CDR3nt: TGTGCCAGCAGTCCCACTGGACAGGGAGACGAAAAACTGTTTTTT

abundance: .
v_gene: TRBV29-1
j_gene: TRBJ2-7
d_gene: .
CDR3aa: CSGLGGPFYEQYF
CDR3nt: TGCAGCGGCCTCGGCGGGCCCTTTTACGAGCAGTACTTC